One and the same sample provided the 24 T cell receptor beta chains below, sequenced in a study of vaccination effects on CD4 cells after COVID-19. The assay was immunoSEQ multiplex PCR, and TCRdb's table has in-frame clones only and misses some. The repertoire holds roughly 30,000 clones, more than 60% seen once, with around 30% in the top ten. Antigen specificity for these receptors is unknown. Expansion of antigen-specific CD4+ T cells with viral peptide pools was carried out by the ViraFEST assay before sequencing. Having been cultured for around nine days, the cells underwent CD4+ T cell isolation. The person was diagnosed with PCR-confirmed SARS-CoV-2 infection between March and December 2020. The sequencing here drew on CD4+ T cells from PBMCs cultured with a peptide pool, taken before COVID-19 vaccination. These receptors all stem from a human donor who had a prior SARS-CoV-2 infection.

A few counts support this clone. The CDR3 bases are TGTGCCAGCAGCACATGGACGGCCTCCTACGAGCAGTACTTC. The encoded protein is CASSTWTASYEQYF. The chain carries TRBV3-1 (or the pseudogene TRBV3-2) and TRBJ2-7; D remains unclear. The germline gives CDR1 LGHDT, CDR2 YNNKEL (reference sequence). V dropped 5 bases and J dropped 0 bases, with 11 bases sitting between them. This CDR3 is 14 amino acids long.

This chain uses TRBV4-2 with TRBJ1-4; 9 bases line up with TRBD1. This CDR3 region has 15 residues. V shed 5 bases and J 4 bases; nucleotides not matched to a gene: 5. Germline CDR1 LGHNA, CDR2 YNFKEQ. In nucleotides, the CDR3 is TGTGCCAGCAGCGTCCGGGACAGGGATAATGAAAAACTGTTTTTT. Encoded protein: CASSVRDRDNEKLFF.

The rearrangement joins TRBV12-3 or TRBV12-4 to TRBJ2-5; the D is unclear. V was trimmed by 3 bases and J by 0 bases, leaving 5 bases between them. This CDR3 spans 13 amino acids. The CDR3 DNA is TGTGCCAGCAGTTTGGCGGACCAAGAGACCCAGTACTTC. This translates into CASSLADQETQYF.

The V gene is TRBV9, the J gene TRBJ1-2; possible D gene TRBD1, 6 bases. Germline V lookup: CDR1 SGDLS, CDR2 YYNGEE. V lost 7 bases and J lost 2, with 12 bases in between. The CDR3 is made up of 13 amino acids. The CDR3 is CASRGHRNYGYTF. The CDR3, as DNA: TGTGCCAGCCGGGGGCATAGGAACTATGGCTACACCTTC. Supplemented by reference TRBV9 and TRBJ1-2, the full variable domain reads DSGVTQTPKHLITATGQRVTLRCSPRSGDLSVYWYQQSLDQGLQFLIQYYNGEERAKGNILERFSAQQFPDLHSELNLSSLELGDSALYFCASRGHRNYGYTFGSGTRLTVV.

V usage is TRBV5-4 and J usage is TRBJ2-7, with D possibly matching TRBD2 (6 bases). Trimming took off 4 bases at V and 4 bases at J, with 18 bases between the two ends. CDR3 length: 15 residues. Germline CDR1 is SGHNT and CDR2 is YYREEE (reference sequence). The CDR3 nucleotides are TGTGCCAGCAGCCTAAGGTCGGGAGTAAGGTACGAGCAGTACTTC. Protein sequence: CASSLRSGVRYEQYF.

The chain joins TRBV4-2 to TRBJ2-7; weak D call: TRBD2 (6 bases). Deletions cut 2 bases from V and 13 bases from J, with 21 bases between. This CDR3 spans 14 amino acids. Per germline, CDR1 LGHNA and CDR2 YNFKEQ. This CDR3 reads CASSQTTLGGREYF. Written as DNA, the CDR3 is TGTGCCAGCAGCCAAACCACCCTGGGGGGTCGGGAATACTTC.

DNA of the CDR3: TGTGCCAGCAGCGTTAGACAGGAGGCTAGCACAGATACGCAGTATTTT. Its translation is CASSVRQEASTDTQYF. The J gene is TRBJ2-3, the V gene TRBV9; possibly TRBD1 for D (6 bases). The V gene's germline CDR1 is SGDLS and CDR2 YYNGEE. Deletions cut 2 bases from V and 0 bases from J, with 13 bases between. This CDR3 is 16 amino acids long.

The V call is TRBV7-2, the J call TRBJ2-5; 8 nucleotides line up with TRBD2. The CDR3 has 16 amino acids. Germline loops: CDR1 SGHTA, CDR2 FQGNSA. V shed 1 base, J shed 2 bases, and the junction held 6 bases outside the gene matches. CDR3 sequence: CASSLGSSSGQETQYF. The CDR3 DNA sequence: TGTGCCAGCAGCTTAGGGTCGTCTAGCGGGCAAGAGACCCAGTACTTC.

The rearrangement uses TRBV2 and TRBJ2-2; possibly TRBD1 or TRBD2 for D (6 bases each). From germline, CDR1 is SNHLY and CDR2 FYNNEI. The CDR3 consists of 15 residues. The V gene lost 10 bases and the J gene lost 4 bases, with 19 bases spanning the gap. CDR3 region: CATHKTGAGTGELFF. DNA of the CDR3: TGTGCCACCCACAAAACGGGGGCAGGCACCGGGGAGCTGTTTTTT.

The chain carries TRBV5-8 and TRBJ1-1; the D is unclear. CDR3 size: 14 residues. Trimming stripped 2 bases from V and 0 bases from J, with 8 bases between. Germline V gene sequence: CDR1 SGHTS, CDR2 YDEGEE. The chain's CDR3 is CASSFWTVNTEAFF. CDR3 in DNA: TGTGCCAGCAGCTTTTGGACGGTGAACACTGAAGCTTTCTTT.

This rearrangement joins TRBV7-9 to TRBJ1-6; 8 nucleotides align to TRBD1. V dropped 4 bases and J dropped 5; count of bases not matched to a gene: 4. Germline V gene lookup returns CDR1 SEHNR and CDR2 FQNEAQ (reference sequence). The CDR3 spans 15 residues. CDR3 sequence (DNA): TGTGCCAGCAGCTCCCAGACAGGGGATAATTCACCCCTCCACTTT. Amino acids: CASSSQTGDNSPLHF.

By sample share, this clone is medium-sized. The rearrangement joins TRBV27 to TRBJ2-7, with 9 bases lining up with TRBD2. Germline V gene lookup returns CDR1 MNHEY and CDR2 SMNVEV (reference sequence). Trimming cost V 6 bases and J 6 bases; bases outside gene matches: 9. The CDR3 totals 14 residues. CDR3 coding DNA: TGTGCCAGCAGCCGTTTAGCGGGGGAGGGCGAGCAGTACTTC. It yields the protein CASSRLAGEGEQYF.

The CDR3 protein is CSVGSGTGSPLHF. DNA for the CDR3: TGCAGCGTTGGATCCGGGACGGGTTCACCCCTCCACTTT. The rearrangement uses TRBV29-1 and TRBJ1-6; D is perhaps TRBD1 (5 bases). CDR1 SQVTM and CDR2 ANQGSEA come from the germline V gene. The CDR3 contains 13 residues. Trimming shortened V by 4 bases and J by 9 bases, and 13 bases separated the two germline ends.

This chain joins TRBV5-1 and TRBJ1-1, with 7 bases identical to TRBD1. Germline loops: CDR1 SGHRS, CDR2 YFSETQ. V was clipped by 4 bases and J by 1 base; unmatched bases: 7. CDR3 length: 15 residues. The CDR3 sequence is CASSPLTGANTEAFF. The CDR3 DNA reads TGCGCCAGCAGCCCATTAACAGGGGCGAACACTGAAGCTTTCTTT.

This clone was counted a single time. The V and J genes are TRBV5-1 and TRBJ2-3; the D gene is possibly TRBD2 (7 bases). Trimming shortened V by 3 bases and J by 2 bases, and 10 bases separated the two germline ends. Germline CDR1 SGHRS, CDR2 YFSETQ. The length of the CDR3 is 14 residues. The CDR3 loop reads CASSWGGATDTQYF. The CDR3 DNA follows: TGCGCCAGCAGCTGGGGGGGGGCCACAGATACGCAGTATTTT.

The genes are TRBV7-2 and TRBJ2-5, with D hard to call. This CDR3 contains 14 residues. Germline loops: CDR1 SGHTA, CDR2 FQGNSA. The V gene lost 5 bases and the J gene lost 5 bases, with 15 bases spanning the gap. The CDR3 nucleotides are TGTGCCAGCAGCCCCCCATCGTCTCGCGAGACCCAGTACTTC. Its protein product is CASSPPSSRETQYF.

The V call is TRBV5-5, the J call TRBJ2-7; 7 bases map to TRBD1. This CDR3 comprises 15 residues. CDR1 is SGHKS, CDR2 YYEKEE, per germline (reference sequence). J was trimmed by 2 bases and V by 0 bases; bases with no gene match: 5. As DNA, the CDR3 is TGTGCCAGCAGCTTGGCCCAGGGGACAGCCTACGAGCAGTACTTC. Encoded protein: CASSLAQGTAYEQYF.

J is TRBJ2-5 and V is TRBV9, with unresolved D. Germline assignment: CDR1 SGDLS and CDR2 YYNGEE. The CDR3 covers 14 residues. Trimming cost V 0 bases and J 5 bases, with 11 bases left between them. The DNA of the CDR3 is TGTGCCAGCAGCGTAGCGTCTAGAGCTGAGACCCAGTACTTC. Translated, it gives CASSVASRAETQYF.

This CDR3 reads CASRRRGQGETQYF. The CDR3 DNA follows: TGTGCCAGCCGCCGCCGGGGGCAGGGAGAGACCCAGTACTTC. This chain connects TRBV19 to TRBJ2-5; D could derive from TRBD1 or TRBD2 (6 bases each). The CDR3 runs 14 residues. Germline assignment: CDR1 LNHDA and CDR2 SQIVND (reference sequence). Deletions cut 9 bases from V and 4 bases from J, with 18 bases between.

This chain joins TRBV2 and TRBJ2-5; 7 bases fit TRBD2. The V and J ends lost 6 bases and 1 base, in that order; junction bases with no gene match: 5. Germline lookup yields CDR1 SNHLY and CDR2 FYNNEI. The CDR3 extends over 14 amino acids. The CDR3 protein is CASRFASGQETQYF. CDR3 bases: TGTGCCAGCAGATTCGCTAGCGGCCAAGAGACCCAGTACTTC. The full variable domain, in which reference TRBV2 and TRBJ2-5 provide the parts outside the CDR3, is EPEVTQTPSHQVTQMGQEVILRCVPISNHLYFYWYRQILGQKVEFLVSFYNNEISEKSEIFDDQFSVERPDGSNFTLKIRSTKLEDSAMYFCASRFASGQETQYFGPGTRLLVL.

This chain connects TRBV4-3 to TRBJ1-2; 11 bases line up with TRBD1. With 4 bases clipped from V and 8 bases from J, the junction kept 6 bases outside the gene matches. This CDR3 is 14 amino acids long. Germline V gives CDR1 LGHNA, CDR2 YSLEER. This CDR3 reads CASSRGQGAFGYTF. DNA for the CDR3: TGCGCCAGCAGCCGTGGACAGGGGGCCTTCGGCTACACCTTC.

V and J are TRBV5-4 and TRBJ1-2, with no clear D. The V gene lost 0 bases and the J gene lost 0 bases, with 9 bases spanning the gap. The length of the CDR3 is 15 residues. Germline V CDR1 and CDR2: SGHNT, YYREEE (reference sequence). CDR3 in amino acids: CASSLGGISNYGYTF. The CDR3 region has the DNA TGTGCCAGCAGCTTGGGAGGGATCTCTAACTATGGCTACACCTTC.

The V and J genes are TRBV5-1 and TRBJ2-2; possibly TRBD2 for D (5 bases). This CDR3 region has 17 residues. In germline, CDR1 is SGHRS, CDR2 YFSETQ. The V end was cut by 0 bases, the J end by 4 bases, with 16 bases between. The CDR3 bases are TGCGCCAGCAGCTTGGGGCATGGAGCCGGGGTCACCGGGGAGCTGTTTTTT. It codes for CASSLGHGAGVTGELFF.

The chain employs TRBV18 and TRBJ2-5; the D is unclear. V was pared by 1 base and J by 1 base, with 10 bases between. CDR1 KGHSH and CDR2 LQKENI come from the germline V gene. The CDR3 is 15 amino acids. The CDR3 loop reads CASSPRLVAQETQYF. CDR3 nucleotides: TGTGCCAGCTCACCACGGCTGGTGGCCCAAGAGACCCAGTACTTC.